This is a list of T cell receptor beta chains from one sample in a study of blood T cell repertoires in COVID-19. Libraries were prepared by immunoSEQ multiplex PCR; TCRdb keeps only in-frame clonotypes and omits some of them. The sample has nearly 95,000 clones; around 86% are singletons. What was sequenced was peripheral blood. The receptors here all came from a woman of 80 years or more with acute or convalescent COVID-19. CDR3s include the opening cysteine and the closing phenylalanine or tryptophan. D genes are given only for firm matches. Size values are once, few and many counts, or a class for expanded clones, and some rows have none.

d_call	clone_size	j_call	v_call	cdr3_aa	cdr3_nt
TRBD2	once	TRBJ2-5	TRBV2	CASSGTSEETQYF	TGTGCCAGCAGTGGGACTAGCGAGGAGACCCAGTACTTC
TRBD2	.	TRBJ2-1	TRBV7-9	CASSLAILAGDVDNEQFF	TGTGCCAGCAGCTTAGCTATTCTAGCGGGAGATGTAGACAATGAGCAGTTCTTC
.	.	TRBJ1-5	TRBV6-1	CASSEASGNQPQHF	TGTGCCAGCAGTGAAGCGTCGGGGAATCAGCCCCAGCATTTT
.	.	TRBJ2-3	TRBV7-2	CASSSNTDTQYF	TGTGCCAGCAGCTCAAACACAGATACGCAGTATTTT
TRBD2	few	TRBJ2-1	TRBV5-1	CASSFRLADNEQFF	TGCGCCAGCAGCTTTAGACTAGCGGACAATGAGCAGTTCTTC
TRBD2	.	TRBJ2-1	TRBV4-3	CASSQETLAAFSYNEQFF	TGCGCCAGCAGCCAGGAAACGCTAGCGGCATTCTCCTACAATGAGCAGTTCTTC
TRBD1	.	TRBJ2-3	TRBV11-1	CASSLGTGGQDTQYF	TGTGCCAGCAGCTTAGGGACAGGGGGCCAAGATACGCAGTATTTT
.	.	TRBJ2-6	TRBV2	CASSDSGRVAGANVLTF	TGTGCCAGCAGTGACAGTGGCAGGGTGGCTGGGGCCAACGTCCTGACTTTC
TRBD1	.	TRBJ2-2	TRBV25-1	CASSGQGTNTGELFF	TGTGCCAGCAGTGGACAGGGCACGAACACCGGGGAGCTGTTTTTT
.	.	TRBJ1-1	TRBV5-6	CASSFVNTEAFF	TGTGCCAGCAGCTTCGTGAACACTGAAGCTTTCTTT
.	.	TRBJ2-6	TRBV6-5	CASSFKHSGANVLTF	TGTGCCAGCAGTTTTAAGCACTCTGGGGCCAACGTCCTGACTTTC
.	.	TRBJ1-3	TRBV18	CASSPGADSGNTIYF	TGTGCCAGCTCACCGGGCGCTGACTCTGGAAACACCATATATTTT
TRBD2	once	TRBJ2-2	TRBV19	CASSIGLAGATGELFF	TGTGCCAGTAGTATTGGGCTAGCGGGGGCCACCGGGGAGCTGTTTTTT
TRBD1	.	TRBJ2-3	TRBV7-7	CASSRGQGDTDTQYF	TGTGCTAGCTCCAGAGGACAGGGTGATACAGATACGCAGTATTTT
.	.	TRBJ2-2	TRBV6-5	CASRGTGTGELFF	TGTGCCAGCAGGGGGACTGGCACCGGGGAGCTGTTTTTT
TRBD2	.	TRBJ2-3	TRBV3-1/TRBV3-2	CASSPALAGGADTQYF	TGTGCCAGCAGCCCCGCTCTAGCGGGAGGTGCAGATACGCAGTATTTT
TRBD1	.	TRBJ1-6	TRBV11-2	CASSSRGDSPLHF	TGTGCCAGCAGCTCCAGGGGGGATTCACCCCTCCACTTT
TRBD1	.	TRBJ1-1	TRBV5-5	CASTKGDRGLMNTEAFF	TGTGCCAGCACCAAAGGGGACAGGGGTCTAATGAACACTGAAGCTTTCTTT
.	few	TRBJ1-2	TRBV18	CASSPDLRVSYGYTF	TGTGCCAGCTCACCGGATCTACGGGTTAGCTATGGCTACACCTTC
TRBD1	.	TRBJ1-1	TRBV2	CASRTSTGSTEAFF	TGTGCCAGCAGGACTTCGACAGGGTCCACTGAAGCTTTCTTT
.	.	TRBJ2-2	TRBV2	CASSSAGPKTGELFF	TGTGCCAGCTCCTCAGCGGGCCCTAAGACCGGGGAGCTGTTTTTT
TRBD1	.	TRBJ2-1	TRBV18	CASSSGQGGLNEQFF	TGTGCCAGCTCATCCGGACAGGGTGGTCTAAATGAGCAGTTCTTC
.	.	TRBJ1-1	TRBV6-6	CASKRTPRGNTEAFF	TGTGCCAGCAAACGTACACCGCGGGGTAACACTGAAGCTTTCTTT
TRBD2	.	TRBJ2-3	TRBV9	CASSVAQRGPTDTQYF	TGTGCCAGCAGCGTAGCCCAGCGGGGGCCCACAGATACGCAGTATTTT
.	.	TRBJ2-7	TRBV7-9	CASSLVGQGTYEQYF	TGTGCCAGCAGCTTAGTCGGGCAGGGGACCTACGAGCAGTACTTC
TRBD1	.	TRBJ2-4	TRBV7-8	CASSLGQMLAKNIQYF	TGTGCCAGCAGCTTGGGACAGATGTTAGCCAAAAACATTCAGTACTTC
TRBD1	.	TRBJ2-7	TRBV2	CASSDGTGGHGEQYF	TGTGCCAGCAGTGACGGGACAGGGGGCCACGGAGAGCAGTACTTC
TRBD2	.	TRBJ2-3	TRBV2	CASSESSGMQYF	TGTGCCAGCAGCGAATCTAGCGGGATGCAGTATTTT
TRBD1	once	TRBJ2-7	TRBV6-5	CASSSTGTGPYEQYF	TGTGCCAGCAGTTCCACCGGGACAGGGCCCTACGAGCAGTACTTC
TRBD1	once	TRBJ2-1	TRBV9	CASSVEKRQGIPEQFF	TGTGCCAGCAGCGTAGAAAAGAGACAGGGGATACCTGAGCAGTTCTTC
.	.	TRBJ1-3	TRBV6-2/TRBV6-3	CASSYSRASGVRF	TGTGCCAGCAGTTACTCGAGGGCCTCCGGAGTGAGATTT
.	few	TRBJ2-5	TRBV11-2	CASSPSRGETQYF	TGTGCCAGCAGCCCCTCCCGGGGGGAGACCCAGTACTTC
TRBD1	.	TRBJ1-6	TRBV7-9	CASSPSQGVSYNSPLHF	TGTGCCAGCAGCCCGTCACAGGGGGTCTCCTATAATTCACCCCTCCACTTT
.	.	TRBJ1-5	TRBV2	CASTTTGNQPQHF	TGTGCCAGCACCACAACAGGGAATCAGCCCCAGCATTTT
.	.	TRBJ1-3	TRBV5-8	CASSKRVAPGNTIYF	TGTGCCAGCAGTAAAAGAGTCGCTCCTGGAAACACCATATATTTT
.	.	TRBJ1-2	TRBV18	CASSQPGMAGWNYGYTF	TGTGCCAGCTCCCAACCCGGTATGGCAGGTTGGAACTATGGCTACACCTTC
TRBD2	.	TRBJ2-1	TRBV15	CATSTRTGTSGYNEQFF	TGTGCCACCAGCACCCGTACCGGGACTAGCGGCTACAATGAGCAGTTCTTC
TRBD1	few	TRBJ1-2	TRBV29-1	CSVLLQGLTNYGYTF	TGCAGCGTTCTCCTACAGGGGCTAACTAACTATGGCTACACCTTC
.	.	TRBJ1-5	TRBV10-3	CAISGADNSNQPQHF	TGTGCCATCAGTGGGGCAGATAATAGCAATCAGCCCCAGCATTTT
TRBD2	.	TRBJ2-5	TRBV6-2/TRBV6-3	CASSYRAGALQETQYF	TGTGCCAGCAGTTACCGAGCGGGGGCGCTCCAAGAGACCCAGTACTTC
.	.	TRBJ1-5	TRBV25-1	CASSAREGGGPQHF	TGTGCCAGCAGTGCCAGGGAGGGGGGAGGGCCCCAGCATTTT
.	.	TRBJ1-6	TRBV6-5	CASSTQVRNSPLHF	TGTGCCAGCAGCACACAGGTCCGCAATTCACCCCTCCACTTT
.	.	TRBJ2-1	TRBV7-2	CASSLGLSYNEQFF	TGTGCCAGCAGCTTAGGACTATCCTACAATGAGCAGTTCTTC
TRBD1	.	TRBJ1-5	TRBV15	CATSRIRTGGNQPQHF	TGTGCCACCAGCAGGATTAGGACAGGCGGGAATCAGCCCCAGCATTTT
.	.	TRBJ1-5	TRBV15	CATSRKGEGNQPQHF	TGTGCCACCAGCAGAAAGGGGGAAGGCAATCAGCCCCAGCATTTT
TRBD1	once	TRBJ1-1	TRBV9	CASSGGQGGVTEAFF	TGTGCCAGCAGCGGGGGACAGGGTGGGGTCACTGAAGCTTTCTTT
.	.	TRBJ2-6	TRBV12-3/TRBV12-4	CATSGANVLTF	TGTGCCACCTCCGGGGCCAACGTCCTGACTTTC